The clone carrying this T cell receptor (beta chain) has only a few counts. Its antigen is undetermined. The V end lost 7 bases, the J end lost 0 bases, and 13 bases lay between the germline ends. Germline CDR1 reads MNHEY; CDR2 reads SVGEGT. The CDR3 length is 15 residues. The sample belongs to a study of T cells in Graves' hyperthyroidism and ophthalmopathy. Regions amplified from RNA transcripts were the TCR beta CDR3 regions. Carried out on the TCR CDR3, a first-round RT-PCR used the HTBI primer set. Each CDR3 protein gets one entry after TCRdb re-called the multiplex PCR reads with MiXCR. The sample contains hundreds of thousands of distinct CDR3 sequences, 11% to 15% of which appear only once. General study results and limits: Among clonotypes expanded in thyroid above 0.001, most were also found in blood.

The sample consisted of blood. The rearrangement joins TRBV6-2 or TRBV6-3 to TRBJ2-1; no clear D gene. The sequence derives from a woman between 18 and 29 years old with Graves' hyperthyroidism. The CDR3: CASNPYVNSYNEQFF. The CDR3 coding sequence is TGTGCCAGCAACCCATACGTTAACTCCTACAATGAGCAGTTCTTC.